This entry describes one TCR beta chain. As handled by the study authors: Estimates of nucleated cell counts were drawn from the amplification of reference gene primers. Produced via immunoSEQ multiplex PCR; TCRdb's table is partial and in-frame only. That table is the source of V, J and clone size, and D and trimming were worked out from the DNA. The table shows more than 45,000 clones, with over 80% occurring only once. This sample stems from a study of blood T cell repertoires in COVID-19. The clonotype was recovered from a man older than 75 in a cohort sampled during active COVID-19. Specimen: peripheral blood.

CDR3 sequence reads: CASSAAQRELLYSYEQYF. The CDR3 region has the DNA TGTGCCAGCAGCGCCGCCCAGCGGGAGCTCTTATACTCCTACGAGCAGTACTTC. The chain recombines TRBV5-6 with TRBJ2-7, with 8 bases that match TRBD2. The germline CDR1 and CDR2 sequences are SGHDT and YYEEEE. This CDR3 comprises 18 residues. V dropped 4 bases and J dropped 0; count of bases not matched to a gene: 15.